These 21 T cell receptor beta chains came from one sample sequenced in a study of cytomegalovirus exposure and HLA in healthy donors. With 60 Vbeta and 13 Jbeta primers, the PCR was carried out. The data were produced by immunoSEQ multiplex PCR, yet TCRdb's version contains in-frame clones alone and is incomplete. The sample has some 140,000 clones; around 80% are singletons. The sample taken for sequencing was PBMCs. The receptors here all came from a male donor in good health and CMV-seropositive.

This clone was counted between two and nine times. The J gene is TRBJ2-1, the V gene TRBV18, with a possible D match to TRBD1 (5 bases). V lost 2 bases and J lost 0, with 17 bases in between. CDR1 and CDR2 (germline): KGHSH, LQKENI. This CDR3 comprises 18 residues. CDR3 loop: CASSPNRLYSNSYNEQFF. Written as DNA, the CDR3 is TGTGCCAGCTCACCAAACAGGTTGTATTCCAACTCCTACAATGAGCAGTTCTTC.

The CDR3 reads CASSPRAGVNTGELFF. For the CDR3, the DNA is TGTGCCAGCTCACCACGGGCAGGGGTAAACACCGGGGAGCTGTTTTTT. The chain joins TRBV18 to TRBJ2-2; possibly TRBD1 for D (6 bases). Germline V gene data show CDR1 as KGHSH and CDR2 as LQKENI. V was pared by 1 base and J by 2 bases, with 11 bases between. The CDR3 spans 16 residues.

This clone was picked up a small number of times. The chain uses TRBV28 and TRBJ1-4; D gene unclear. The V end lost 3 bases, the J end lost 4 bases, and 6 bases lay between the germline ends. The CDR3 spans 13 residues. Per the germline V gene, CDR1 is MDHEN and CDR2 is SYDVKM. As DNA, the CDR3 is TGTGCCAGCAGTTTGGGGAGTAATGAAAAACTGTTTTTT. Protein product: CASSLGSNEKLFF.

This clone appeared a few times. The chain has TRBV5-1 and TRBJ2-5; D may be TRBD2 (5 bases). Germline CDR1 SGHRS, CDR2 YFSETQ. The CDR3 contains 15 residues. V was trimmed by 0 bases and J by 0 bases, leaving 9 bases between them. The CDR3 DNA follows: TGCGCCAGCAGCTTGGCCTTAGCGCACCAAGAGACCCAGTACTTC. Its translation is CASSLALAHQETQYF. Looking up the rest from reference TRBV5-1 and TRBJ2-5 gives the full variable domain: KAGVTQTPRYLIKTRGQQVTLSCSPISGHRSVSWYQQTPGQGLQFLFEYFSETQRNKGNFPGRFSGRQFSNSRSEMNVSTLELGDSALYLCASSLALAHQETQYFGPGTRLLVL.

This clone was observed a handful of times. The chain uses TRBV29-1 and TRBJ1-2; TRBD1 might be the D (5 bases). V was pared by 6 bases and J by 5 bases, with 13 bases between. Per germline, CDR1 SQVTM and CDR2 ANQGSEA. CDR3 length: 12 residues. Here the CDR3 DNA reads TGCAGCGTGAATGGGGGGGTTTATGGCTACACCTTC. This gives the protein CSVNGGVYGYTF.

The J gene is TRBJ1-2, the V gene TRBV15; TRBD1 matches at 9 bases. Germline assignment: CDR1 LNHNV and CDR2 YYDKDF (reference sequence). The CDR3 has 14 residues. V was pared by 4 bases and J by 5 bases, with 5 bases of the junction left unmatched. CDR3 protein: CATSTGTGKYGYTF. The CDR3 coding sequence is TGTGCCACCAGCACCGGGACAGGGAAATATGGCTACACCTTC.

As regards this clone: A read error may produce the germline difference seen at one junction end. J is TRBJ1-5 and V is TRBV6-1; maybe TRBD1 (5 bases). The germline V gene has CDR1 MNHNS and CDR2 SASEGT. This CDR3 is built from 15 residues. CDR3 in DNA: TGTGCCAGCAGTGATATGGGGTGGGGCAATCGGCCCCAGCATTTT. Translation gives CASSDMGWGNRPQHF.

The V and J genes are TRBV7-2 and TRBJ2-7; 8 bases are a match to TRBD2. CDR3 size: 15 residues. CDR1 is SGHTA, CDR2 FQGNSA, per germline. V was pared by 1 base and J by 2 bases, with 4 bases of the junction left unmatched. CDR3: CASSLGREVAYEQYF. The CDR3 bases are TGTGCCAGCAGCTTAGGGCGGGAGGTCGCCTACGAGCAGTACTTC.

This chain joins TRBV7-6 and TRBJ2-5; D unresolved. V was trimmed by 1 base and J by 4 bases, leaving 7 bases between them. The V gene's germline CDR1 is SGHVS and CDR2 FNYEAQ. CDR3 size: 13 residues. CDR3 loop: CASSLGPGETQYF. The CDR3 DNA follows: TGTGCCAGCAGCTTAGGACCAGGAGAGACCCAGTACTTC.

This clone has just a few counts. The J gene is TRBJ1-1, the V gene TRBV5-1, with D possibly being TRBD1 (5 bases). Deletions cut 6 bases from V and 1 base from J, with 10 bases between. Per germline, CDR1 SGHRS and CDR2 YFSETQ. The CDR3 has 13 amino acids. This CDR3 reads CASTYDRNTEAFF. Written as DNA, the CDR3 is TGCGCCAGCACTTACGACAGGAACACTGAAGCTTTCTTT.

This clone has only a few counts. The chain is built from TRBV23-1 and TRBJ1-5, with a weak D call TRBD1 (5 bases). TRBV23-1 has ORF status, its function being uncertain. Deletions cut 7 bases from V and 4 bases from J, with 11 bases between. The CDR3 spans 13 residues. The CDR3 region has the DNA TGCGCCAGCACGTGGGGGGTAAATCAGCCCCAGCATTTT. Translated, it gives CASTWGVNQPQHF.

V usage is TRBV11-2 and J usage is TRBJ2-5; TRBD1 agrees at 11 bases. The CDR3 is 16 residues long. The ends lost 4 bases at V and 5 bases at J; junction bases unmatched: 9. The V gene's germline CDR1 is SGHAT and CDR2 FQNNGV. The CDR3 here is CASSSGQGARRETQYF. CDR3 nucleotide sequence: TGTGCCAGCAGCTCCGGACAGGGGGCCAGAAGGGAGACCCAGTACTTC.

The V call is TRBV6-5, the J call TRBJ1-4, with a weak D call TRBD1 (6 bases). The CDR3 runs to 15 residues. Germline lookup yields CDR1 MNHEY and CDR2 SVGAGI. V lost 5 bases to trimming and J lost 6 bases, with 16 bases between them. This chain's CDR3 is CASSIQRDTYEKLFF. As DNA, the CDR3 is TGTGCCAGCAGTATACAGCGGGACACATATGAAAAACTGTTTTTT.

This chain uses TRBV6-4 with TRBJ1-6; 11 bases map to TRBD1. J gave up 9 bases and V 2 bases, and 0 bases lay outside the gene matches. Germline CDR1 and CDR2: MRHNA and SNTAGT. CDR3 size: 14 residues. The chain's CDR3 is CASSDGTGGSPLHF. The CDR3, as DNA: TGTGCCAGCAGTGACGGGACAGGGGGTTCACCCCTCCACTTT.

The V and J genes are TRBV4-1 and TRBJ1-5, with D uncertain. V lost 1 base to trimming and J lost 4 bases, with 11 bases between them. Germline V lookup: CDR1 MGHRA, CDR2 YSYEKL. This CDR3 contains 15 residues. CDR3 coding DNA: TGCGCCAGCAGCCAAGCTGGCTTACCAAATCAGCCCCAGCATTTT. This encodes CASSQAGLPNQPQHF.

The rearrangement links TRBV10-3 to TRBJ1-2; D is perhaps TRBD1 (6 bases). Germline CDR1 ENHRY, CDR2 SYGVKD. The CDR3 has 12 amino acids. The V end was cut by 10 bases, the J end by 3 bases, with 12 bases between. This CDR3 is CASSAGDYGYTF. DNA for the CDR3: TGTGCCAGCAGCGCAGGGGACTATGGCTACACCTTC.

This chain joins TRBV6-5 and TRBJ2-7, with D tentatively TRBD1 (6 bases). The germline CDR1 and CDR2 sequences are MNHEY and SVGAGI. The length of the CDR3 is 15 residues. V lost 7 bases and J 0 bases, leaving 16 bases between the germline ends. The CDR3 DNA follows: TGTGCCAGCACCTTGACAGGAAACCTCTCCTACGAGCAGTACTTC. It codes for CASTLTGNLSYEQYF.

The V call is TRBV18, the J call TRBJ1-1; 10 positions match TRBD1. V was clipped by 3 bases and J by 1 base; unmatched bases: 5. CDR1 KGHSH and CDR2 LQKENI come from the germline V gene. CDR3 length: 16 amino acids. In DNA form, the CDR3 reads TGTGCCAGCTCACCTTATCGGACAGGGGGGAACACTGAAGCTTTCTTT. Its protein is CASSPYRTGGNTEAFF.

This clone was counted a few times. This sample also contains other DNA sequences that code for the same CDR3. This sequence joins TRBV5-1 and TRBJ1-2; 8 bases line up with TRBD1. Germline CDR1 reads SGHRS; CDR2 reads YFSETQ. Trimming removed 3 bases from V and 2 bases from J; junction bases left unmatched: 6. This CDR3 comprises 15 residues. The CDR3, as DNA: TGCGCCAGCAGCTCCGGAACAGGGGGAAACTATGGCTACACCTTC. It specifies CASSSGTGGNYGYTF.

This sequence joins TRBV11-1 and TRBJ1-1, with a possible D match to TRBD1 (5 bases). Germline V CDR1 and CDR2: SGHAT, FQDESV (reference sequence). Trimming took off 2 bases at V and 4 bases at J, with 11 bases between the two ends. The CDR3 spans 14 residues. The CDR3 loop is CASSLMSRATEAFF. The CDR3 coding sequence is TGTGCCAGCAGCTTAATGTCCAGGGCCACTGAAGCTTTCTTT.

In nucleotides, the CDR3 is TGTGCCAGCAGTTTTTCCGACAGGGATGGAAACACCATATATTTT. Translating it yields CASSFSDRDGNTIYF. This chain links TRBV28 with TRBJ1-3; TRBD1 matches at 7 bases. The CDR3 spans 15 residues. The V segment lost 3 bases and the J segment 3 bases; nucleotides outside the gene matches: 5. CDR1 and CDR2 (germline): MDHEN, SYDVKM. The variable domain in full, completed from reference TRBV28 and TRBJ1-3, reads DVKVTQSSRYLVKRTGEKVFLECVQDMDHENMFWYRQDPGLGLRLIYFSYDVKMKEKGDIPEGYSVSREKKERFSLILESASTNQTSMYLCASSFSDRDGNTIYFGEGSWLTVV.